Below, 30 T cell receptor beta chains from the same sample are listed, as sequenced in a study of cytomegalovirus exposure and HLA in healthy donors. PCR amplification relied on 60 Vbeta primers (plus 13 Jbeta primers). Data came from immunoSEQ multiplex PCR; TCRdb stores just in-frame clones and leaves some out. The sample contains about 130,000 clones, about 8.5% of which appear only once. Source material: PBMCs. The source of these receptors is a man in his forties in good health and CMV-seronegative.

This clone was counted between two and nine times. This chain joins TRBV7-9 and TRBJ1-1; unclear D gene. The CDR3 length is 12 residues. V was cut by 5 bases and J by 1 base, with 5 bases left in between. Germline V CDR1 and CDR2: SEHNR, FQNEAQ (reference sequence). The CDR3 DNA reads as TGTGCCAGCAGCCACGGGAACACTGAAGCTTTCTTT. It is translated as CASSHGNTEAFF.

J is TRBJ1-2 and V is TRBV9; D call uncertain. Trimming shortened V by 5 bases and J by 4 bases, and 12 bases separated the two germline ends. CDR3 length: 13 residues. Germline-derived CDR1 and CDR2 are SGDLS and YYNGEE. The CDR3 sequence: CASSLGYSYGYTF. CDR3 nucleotides: TGTGCCAGCAGTCTTGGTTATAGCTATGGCTACACCTTC. The complete variable domain, with remaining parts taken from reference TRBV9 and TRBJ1-2, reads DSGVTQTPKHLITATGQRVTLRCSPRSGDLSVYWYQQSLDQGLQFLIQYYNGEERAKGNILERFSAQQFPDLHSELNLSSLELGDSALYFCASSLGYSYGYTFGSGTRLTVV.

This clone was picked up a small number of times. The chain couples TRBV27 to TRBJ2-3, with D maybe TRBD2 (5 bases). Germline assignment: CDR1 MNHEY and CDR2 SMNVEV (reference sequence). Trimming shortened V by 0 bases and J by 2 bases, and 6 bases separated the two germline ends. This CDR3 comprises 14 residues. Here the CDR3 DNA reads TGTGCCAGCAGTTTATCCGGGAACACAGATACGCAGTATTTT. Amino acid sequence: CASSLSGNTDTQYF.

The chain joins TRBV28 to TRBJ2-7, with a weak D call TRBD2 (6 bases). Germline V gene sequence: CDR1 MDHEN, CDR2 SYDVKM. The CDR3 extends over 15 amino acids. Between the trimmed V and J ends, which lost 6 bases and 0 bases, there was a span of 15 bases. The chain's CDR3 is CASSPGTFPSYEQYF. The CDR3, as DNA: TGTGCCAGCAGCCCCGGGACTTTCCCCTCCTACGAGCAGTACTTC.

Written as DNA, the CDR3 is TGCGCCAGCAGCTTGTGGACAGGGAAAACCTACGAGCAGTACTTC. The encoded protein is CASSLWTGKTYEQYF. V is TRBV5-1 and J is TRBJ2-7; 8 positions agree with TRBD1. V dropped 1 base and J dropped 2; count of bases not matched to a gene: 5. The CDR3 sequence is 15 residues long. Germline lookup yields CDR1 SGHRS and CDR2 YFSETQ.

This clone was counted a few times. The chain recombines TRBV5-1 with TRBJ2-2; 11 bases fit TRBD2. V was pared by 5 bases and J by 1 base, with 1 base of the junction left unmatched. CDR3 length: 15 residues. Germline CDR1 reads SGHRS; CDR2 reads YFSETQ. Here the CDR3 reads CASRGTSGNTGELFF. CDR3 sequence (DNA): TGCGCCAGCAGGGGGACTAGCGGGAACACCGGGGAGCTGTTTTTT. Full variable domain (remainder filled in from reference TRBV5-1 and TRBJ2-2): KAGVTQTPRYLIKTRGQQVTLSCSPISGHRSVSWYQQTPGQGLQFLFEYFSETQRNKGNFPGRFSGRQFSNSRSEMNVSTLELGDSALYLCASRGTSGNTGELFFGEGSRLTVL.

This clone was seen a handful of times. The chain carries TRBV5-1 and TRBJ2-1; 8 bases are shared with TRBD2. CDR3 length: 15 amino acids. J lost 10 bases, V lost 1 base, and 10 bases had no gene match. The germline V gene encodes CDR1 SGHRS and CDR2 YFSETQ. This CDR3 is CASSLTSGSLGEQFF. In DNA form, the CDR3 reads TGCGCCAGCAGCTTGACTAGCGGCTCCTTAGGGGAGCAGTTCTTC.

This clone was recorded a few times. The chain uses TRBV28 and TRBJ2-1; TRBD2 aligns across 9 bases. CDR1 and CDR2 from the germline V gene are MDHEN and SYDVKM. V gave up 5 bases and J gave up 0 bases; unmatched junction bases: 8. The CDR3 is 17 residues long. CDR3 nucleotide sequence: TGTGCCAGCAGTCCTCGAGCGGGGGGCATCTCCTACAATGAGCAGTTCTTC. This gives the protein CASSPRAGGISYNEQFF.

The chain joins TRBV7-9 to TRBJ2-4; 10 bases map to TRBD2. CDR3 length: 16 amino acids. V was pared by 1 base and J by 8 bases, with 8 bases of the junction left unmatched. Germline V gives CDR1 SEHNR, CDR2 FQNEAQ (reference sequence). The CDR3 region has the DNA TGTGCCAGCAGCTTAGGACTAGCGGGCGAAACGGACATTCAGTACTTC. Protein sequence: CASSLGLAGETDIQYF.

The chain uses TRBV10-3 and TRBJ2-5, with 7 nucleotides matching TRBD2. The ends lost 6 bases at V and 2 bases at J; junction bases unmatched: 6. The CDR3 extends over 14 amino acids. From germline, CDR1 is ENHRY and CDR2 SYGVKD. This CDR3 is CAISEAGSQETQYF. The CDR3 bases are TGTGCCATCAGCGAAGCGGGGTCACAAGAGACCCAGTACTTC.

In its sample, this clone was seen a few times. The J gene is TRBJ2-7, the V gene TRBV4-1; TRBD1 agrees at 7 bases. This CDR3 is built from 17 residues. The V segment lost 5 bases and the J segment 2 bases; nucleotides outside the gene matches: 15. Germline V gives CDR1 MGHRA, CDR2 YSYEKL. The CDR3 reads CASSLNPGDSLTYEQYF. In DNA, the CDR3 is TGCGCCAGCAGCTTAAATCCAGGGGACAGTCTGACCTACGAGCAGTACTTC.

The chain uses TRBV10-1 and TRBJ2-3; D perhaps matches TRBD2 (5 bases). V gave up 2 bases and J gave up 4 bases, with 10 bases separating them. The CDR3 extends over 14 amino acids. CDR1 WNHNN and CDR2 SYGVQD come from the germline V gene (reference sequence). The CDR3 loop reads CASSEPGSADTQYF. CDR3 DNA sequence: TGCGCCAGCAGTGAGCCGGGGAGCGCAGATACGCAGTATTTT.

The gene calls are TRBV19 and TRBJ2-5, with D possibly being TRBD2 (6 bases). CDR3 size: 13 residues. Trimming removed 5 bases at V and 9 bases at J, with 16 bases between. Germline V gene sequence: CDR1 LNHDA, CDR2 SQIVND (reference sequence). The CDR3 DNA reads TGTGCCAGTAGTCGGGGGATCCCCCAGCCCCAGTACTTC. Protein: CASSRGIPQPQYF.

With respect to this clone: Its ends do not fully match the called genes, so a read error is possible. The V call is TRBV19, the J call TRBJ2-7; 9 bases align to TRBD1. Germline V lookup: CDR1 LNHDA, CDR2 SQIVND (reference sequence). The CDR3 is made up of 15 amino acids. The CDR3 spells CASSPGTGTTYEQYF. The CDR3 coding sequence is TGTGCCAGTAGTCCAGGGACAGGGACTACCTATGAGCAGTACTTC.

V is TRBV7-2 and J is TRBJ1-1, with TRBD1 as a possible D gene (5 bases). Trimming took 1 base from V and 8 from J, leaving 17 bases between them. Germline assignment: CDR1 SGHTA and CDR2 FQGNSA. CDR3 length equals 15 residues. The CDR3 coding sequence is TGTGCCAGCAGCTTAGTTGGTCAGGACAAAAGGGAAGCTTTCTTT. It encodes CASSLVGQDKREAFF.

This clone was seen more than once but under ten times. The J gene is TRBJ2-5, the V gene TRBV7-9; 10 bases are a match to TRBD2. Per germline, CDR1 SEHNR and CDR2 FQNEAQ (reference sequence). The V gene end was trimmed by 4 bases and the J gene end by 2 bases; junction bases not matched to a gene: 10. This CDR3 is built from 17 residues. For the CDR3, the DNA is TGTGCCAGCAGCTCCTCATTTAGCGGGGGGCTACAAGAGACCCAGTACTTC. Its protein is CASSSSFSGGLQETQYF.

The gene calls are TRBV7-2 and TRBJ2-7; 9 nucleotides line up with TRBD2. V lost 1 base to trimming and J lost 6 bases; unmatched junction nucleotides: 10. The CDR3 is 16 residues long. Germline values: CDR1 SGHTA, CDR2 FQGNSA. The CDR3 coding sequence is TGTGCCAGCAGCTTAGACTGGACTAGCGCTTCCCTCGAGCAGTACTTC. This encodes CASSLDWTSASLEQYF. Supplemented by reference TRBV7-2 and TRBJ2-7, the full variable domain reads GAGVSQSPSNKVTEKGKDVELRCDPISGHTALYWYRQSLGQGLEFLIYFQGNSAPDKSGLPSDRFSAERTGGSVSTLTIQRTQQEDSAVYLCASSLDWTSASLEQYFGPGTRLTVT.

The rearrangement joins TRBV6-6 to TRBJ1-5; 7 bases align to TRBD1. J was trimmed by 6 bases and V by 0 bases; bases with no gene match: 2. Per the germline V gene, CDR1 is MNHNY and CDR2 is SVGAGI (reference sequence). The CDR3 consists of 14 residues. Here the CDR3 reads CASSYSGGGQPQHF. DNA of the CDR3: TGTGCCAGCAGTTACTCAGGGGGCGGTCAGCCCCAGCATTTT.

V and J are TRBV4-1 and TRBJ1-5, with 7 bases fitting TRBD1. The CDR3 is 14 amino acids. The V gene end was trimmed by 5 bases and the J gene end by 7 bases; junction bases not matched to a gene: 8. Germline CDR1 and CDR2: MGHRA and YSYEKL. DNA of the CDR3: TGCGCCAGCAGCAGAACAGGGGTAGGCCAGCCCCAGCATTTT. Translating it yields CASSRTGVGQPQHF.

The chain is built from TRBV5-5 and TRBJ1-3, with 8 bases identical to TRBD1. This CDR3 region has 15 residues. Germline V gene sequence: CDR1 SGHKS, CDR2 YYEKEE (reference sequence). The V gene end was trimmed by 2 bases and the J gene end by 3 bases; junction bases not matched to a gene: 4. CDR3 DNA: TGTGCCAGCAGCTTAGGCAGGGGGCTTGGAAACACCATATATTTT. Translation gives CASSLGRGLGNTIYF.

A remark on this clone: This is likely a read error, given that the CDR3 carries no conserved phenylalanine or tryptophan at its end. V gene TRBV11-2 combines with J gene TRBJ1-1, with D possibly TRBD1 on 5 matching bases. Germline V CDR1 and CDR2: SGHAT, FQNNGV. With 6 bases removed from V and 5 bases from J, the gap between germline ends came to 13 bases. This CDR3 region has 13 residues. In DNA form, the CDR3 reads TGTGCCAGCAGTTTCCAGGGTGGAACTGAAGCTTTCGTT. Protein product: CASSFQGGTEAFV.

The V call is TRBV21-1, the J call TRBJ1-6. TRBV21-1 is listed as a pseudogene. CDR3 size: 13 residues. The CDR3 sequence: CAEESSYNSPLHF. Written as DNA, the CDR3 is TGTGCCGAGGAAAGCTCCTATAATTCACCCCTCCACTTT.

The sample holds a few counts of this clone. The chain recombines TRBV9 with TRBJ1-2, with D perhaps matching TRBD1 (6 bases). The germline CDR1 and CDR2 sequences are SGDLS and YYNGEE. Between the trimmed V and J ends, which lost 3 bases and 5 bases, there was a span of 14 bases. The CDR3 totals 14 residues. CDR3 amino acids: CASSAGQSTYGYTF. As DNA, the CDR3 is TGTGCCAGCAGCGCAGGACAGAGCACTTATGGCTACACCTTC.

The chain joins TRBV5-6 to TRBJ2-5; TRBD2 matches at 7 bases. The J call may be in error: the DNA end matches TRBJ2-7 better. Germline CDR1 reads SGHDT; CDR2 reads YYEEEE. The length of the CDR3 is 14 residues. The CDR3 DNA follows: TGTGCCAGCAGCCCTGGGGGGAGGGCCCACGAGCAGTACTTC. It codes for CASSPGGRAHEQYF.

The rearrangement joins TRBV19 to TRBJ2-1; no clear D gene. V lost 3 bases and J 4 bases, leaving 7 bases between the germline ends. Germline CDR1 LNHDA, CDR2 SQIVND (reference sequence). CDR3 length: 13 amino acids. The CDR3 spells CASSIVGYNEQFF. The CDR3 DNA reads TGTGCCAGTAGTATCGTCGGGTACAATGAGCAGTTCTTC.

This clone was seen a few times. The V gene is TRBV29-1, the J gene TRBJ1-1; tentative D call: TRBD1 (5 bases). Per germline, CDR1 SQVTM and CDR2 ANQGSEA. V dropped 3 bases and J dropped 8 bases, with 19 bases sitting between them. This CDR3 is 14 amino acids long. The chain's CDR3 is CSVDKTFRALEAFF. The CDR3 DNA reads as TGCAGCGTTGACAAAACCTTCAGGGCTCTGGAAGCTTTCTTT.

The chain uses TRBV14 and TRBJ2-1, with 13 nucleotides matching TRBD2. CDR3 length: 14 amino acids. Germline V gene data show CDR1 as SGHDN and CDR2 as FVKESK. With 4 bases clipped from V and 10 bases from J, the junction kept 4 bases outside the gene matches. The CDR3, as DNA: TGTGCCAGCAGCCCTGGACTAGCGGGGGTCGAGCAGTTCTTC. Translating it yields CASSPGLAGVEQFF.

Only a few counts were recorded for this clone. V is TRBV30 and J is TRBJ2-3, with 10 positions matching TRBD2. V lost 2 bases and J lost 0; bases outside the gene matches: 5. The CDR3 is 16 amino acids. Germline V lookup: CDR1 GTSNPN, CDR2 SVGIG (reference sequence). The CDR3 is CAWSKASGGSTDTQYF. Written as DNA, the CDR3 is TGTGCCTGGAGTAAGGCTAGCGGGGGAAGCACAGATACGCAGTATTTT.

This clone was counted only a few times. The chain links TRBV11-2 to TRBJ1-3, with D maybe TRBD1 (5 bases). Germline V gives CDR1 SGHAT, CDR2 FQNNGV. The CDR3 is 16 amino acids. V gave up 2 bases and J gave up 3 bases, with 14 bases separating them. In DNA, the CDR3 is TGTGCCAGCAGCTTACGCGGGGGTTTGGGTGGAAACACCATATATTTT. Its translation is CASSLRGGLGGNTIYF.

There are a few counts of this clone. CDR3 sequence (DNA): TGTGCCAGCAGAATACTCGGGGGGGCCCTCACAGATACGCAGTATTTT. Translation gives CASRILGGALTDTQYF. This chain links TRBV2 with TRBJ2-3, with 8 bases fitting TRBD2. The V segment lost 6 bases and the J segment 2 bases; nucleotides outside the gene matches: 10. The CDR3 contains 16 residues. CDR1 and CDR2 (germline): SNHLY, FYNNEI.